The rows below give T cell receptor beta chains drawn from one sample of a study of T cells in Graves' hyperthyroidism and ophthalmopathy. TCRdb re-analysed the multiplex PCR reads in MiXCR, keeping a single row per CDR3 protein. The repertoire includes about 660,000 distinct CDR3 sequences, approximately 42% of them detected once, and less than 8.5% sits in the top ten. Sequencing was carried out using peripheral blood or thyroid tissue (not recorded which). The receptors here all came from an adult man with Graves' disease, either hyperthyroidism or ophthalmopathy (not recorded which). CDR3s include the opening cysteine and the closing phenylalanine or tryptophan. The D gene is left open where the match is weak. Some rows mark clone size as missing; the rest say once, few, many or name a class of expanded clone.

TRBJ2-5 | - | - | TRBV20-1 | CSAGGQETQYF | TGCAGTGCTGGAGGACAGGAGACCCAGTACTTC
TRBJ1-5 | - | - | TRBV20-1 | CSARVRGFGPDQPQHF | TGCAGTGCTCGAGTACGGGGTTTCGGCCCCGATCAGCCCCAGCATTTT
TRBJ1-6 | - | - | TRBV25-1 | CASNSEVPYNSPLHF | TGTGCCAGCAACTCGGAGGTACCCTATAATTCACCCCTCCACTTT
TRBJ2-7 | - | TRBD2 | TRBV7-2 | CASSLGLAGWSSEQYF | TGTGCCAGCAGCTTAGGACTAGCGGGATGGTCGAGCGAGCAGTACTTC
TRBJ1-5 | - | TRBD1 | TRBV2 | CASSGPRGRDQPQHF | TGTGCCAGCAGTGGTCCCAGGGGGCGCGATCAGCCCCAGCATTTT
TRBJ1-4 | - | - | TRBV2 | CASSLGPTTNEKLFF | TGTGCCAGCAGCTTAGGGCCTACAACTAATGAAAAACTGTTTTTT
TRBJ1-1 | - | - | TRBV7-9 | CASSEGGSGGLRAFF | TGTGCCAGCAGCGAGGGAGGGTCAGGAGGATTACGGGCTTTCTTT
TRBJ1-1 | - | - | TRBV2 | CASSRDDRNTEAFF | TGTGCCAGCAGCCGAGATGACAGGAACACTGAAGCTTTCTTT
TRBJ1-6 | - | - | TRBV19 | CASSILGQGTSPLHF | TGTGCCAGTAGTATTCTGGGGCAGGGTACTTCACCCCTCCACTTT
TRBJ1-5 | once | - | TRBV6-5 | CAISYSSVQGEQPQHF | TGTGCCATCAGTTACTCGAGTGTCCAGGGAGAACAGCCCCAGCATTTT
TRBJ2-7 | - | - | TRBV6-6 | CASSYRNGPYEQYF | TGTGCCAGCAGTTACCGGAACGGGCCCTACGAGCAGTACTTC
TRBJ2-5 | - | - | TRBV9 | CASSVRAEQETQYF | TGTGCCAGCAGCGTCCGGGCCGAACAAGAGACCCAGTACTTC
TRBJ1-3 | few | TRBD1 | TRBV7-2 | CASSTGTGVVGNTIYF | TGTGCCAGCAGCACCGGGACAGGGGTTGTTGGAAACACCATATATTTT
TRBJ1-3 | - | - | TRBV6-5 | CASTQGPGNTIYF | TGTGCCAGCACCCAGGGACCGGGAAACACCATATATTTT
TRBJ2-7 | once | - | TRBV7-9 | CASSRAQGGGYEQYF | TGTGCCAGCAGCCGAGCACAGGGAGGCGGCTACGAGCAGTACTTC
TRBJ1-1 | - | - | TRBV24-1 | CATSERGEEAFF | TGTGCCACCAGTGAACGCGGGGAAGAAGCTTTCTTT
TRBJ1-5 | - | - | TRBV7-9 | CASSSHGARGNQPQHF | TGTGCCAGCAGCTCGCACGGGGCGAGGGGCAATCAGCCCCAGCATTTT